Sequencing of this T cell receptor beta chain was carried out in a study of T cell responses to AZD1222 COVID-19 vaccine. Overall study results and limits: Regions 160-218 and 743-854 dominated among vaccine-associated CD4 TCRs spanning spike. Only after the peak T cell response were repertoires sampled.

With respect to this clone: Its matching antigen is unknown.

Some clones are missing from TCRdb's copy, which holds only in-frame ones; the method was immunoSEQ multiplex PCR. The sample lists 100,000 to 150,000 clones; approximately 90% were seen once. The CDR3 spans 13 residues. Germline V gene lookup returns CDR1 SGHNT and CDR2 YYREEE (reference sequence). The ends were cut back, 0 bases at V and 6 bases at J, with 9 bases in the middle. This clonotype originated in an adult in good health. V and J are TRBV5-4 and TRBJ1-2; D not certain. The sequencing here drew on peripheral blood, taken on day 0 of MenACWY control vaccination. The CDR3 sequence: CASSLALGDGYTF. The CDR3, as DNA: TGTGCCAGCAGCTTGGCCCTCGGAGATGGCTACACCTTC.